This T cell receptor (beta chain) derives from a study of patients and donors after allogeneic stem cell transplantation. V lost 2 bases, J lost 6 bases, and 11 bases lay in between. The germline V gene encodes CDR1 MNHEY and CDR2 SVGEGT. This CDR3 region has 14 residues. One entry per CDR3 protein results from TCRdb running MiXCR on the RT-PCR reads. The repertoire consists of approximately 140,000 distinct CDR3 sequences, with about a third occurring once and the leading ten covering approximately 50%. The V and J genes are TRBV6-2 or TRBV6-3 and TRBJ1-5; D unresolved. The receptor was derived from a human donor who was either an allogeneic HSCT recipient or a stem cell or donor lymphocyte infusion donor (not recorded which). It is not recorded whose cells these are; they may come from a transplant donor. Sequencing was performed on blood, either unsorted or a sorted T cell fraction (not recorded which). In nucleotides, the CDR3 is TGTGCCAGCAGTTACCGGCAGCGGACTCAGCCCCAGCATTTT. It yields the protein CASSYRQRTQPQHF.